This record concerns one T cell receptor (beta chain) sequence. The data derive from a study of CD8 T cells in Susac syndrome. Trimming took 4 bases from V and 3 from J, leaving 9 bases between them. CDR1 and CDR2 from the germline V gene are SEHNR and FQNEAQ (reference sequence). The CDR3 spans 13 residues. CD8+ and CD4+ T cells from blood underwent TCR beta sequencing, which was carried out in a high-throughput format. An amount of RNA that ranged from roughly 0.45 to 1 ug was reverse transcribed with random hexamers. immunoSEQ multiplex PCR amplified TCR beta CDR3 across 54 Vbeta, 13 Jbeta. TCRdb reanalysed the immunoSEQ multiplex PCR reads using MiXCR and keeps one entry per CDR3 protein. The sample has about 150,000 distinct CDR3 sequences; roughly 94% are singletons.

The source is a human donor with multiple sclerosis. The sample consisted of CD8+ T cells from PBMCs. The chain uses TRBV7-9 and TRBJ2-5; D may be TRBD1 or TRBD2 (5 bases each). The CDR3 nucleotides read TGTGCCAGCAGCTGGGGGATGGAAGAGACCCAGTACTTC. Protein product: CASSWGMEETQYF.